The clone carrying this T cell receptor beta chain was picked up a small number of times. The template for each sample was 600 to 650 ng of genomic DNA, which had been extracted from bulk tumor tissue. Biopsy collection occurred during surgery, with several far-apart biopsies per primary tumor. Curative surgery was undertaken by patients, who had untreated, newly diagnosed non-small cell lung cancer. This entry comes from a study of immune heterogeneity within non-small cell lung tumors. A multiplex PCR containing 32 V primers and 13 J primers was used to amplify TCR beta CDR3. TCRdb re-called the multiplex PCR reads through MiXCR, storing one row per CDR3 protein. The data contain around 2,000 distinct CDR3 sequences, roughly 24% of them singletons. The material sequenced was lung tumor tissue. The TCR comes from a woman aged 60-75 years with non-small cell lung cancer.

The CDR3 bases are TGTGCCAGCACCAGAGACGGGAACACTGAAGCTTTCTTT. This translates into CASTRDGNTEAFF. The chain joins TRBV12-3 or TRBV12-4 to TRBJ1-1; D is ambiguous. The CDR3 runs to 13 residues. The germline V and J ends were trimmed by 7 bases and 1 base, with 10 bases remaining between them.